This T cell receptor beta chain is drawn from a study of T cells in Graves' hyperthyroidism and ophthalmopathy. This clonotype was counted a few times. Regions amplified from RNA transcripts were the TCR beta CDR3 regions. A set of HTBI primers served as the primers for a first-round RT-PCR of the TCR CDR3. From the multiplex PCR reads, TCRdb called clonotypes with MiXCR, one entry per CDR3 protein. The sample holds about 420,000 distinct CDR3 sequences; around 16% are singletons and the top ten take 12% to 15%. Trimming removed 1 base from V and 6 bases from J; junction bases left unmatched: 14. CDR3 length: 17 residues. Germline V gives CDR1 SGDLS, CDR2 YYNGEE.

V is TRBV9 and J is TRBJ1-1; 8 bases match TRBD1. Source material: blood. The clonotype was recovered from a woman in her late teens or twenties with Graves' hyperthyroidism. The CDR3 sequence is CASSVMDRATVGAEAFF. CDR3 nucleotides: TGTGCCAGCAGCGTAATGGACAGGGCAACGGTAGGGGCTGAAGCTTTCTTT. Full variable domain (rest looked up from reference TRBV9 and TRBJ1-1): DSGVTQTPKHLITATGQRVTLRCSPRSGDLSVYWYQQSLDQGLQFLIQYYNGEERAKGNILERFSAQQFPDLHSELNLSSLELGDSALYFCASSVMDRATVGAEAFFGQGTRLTVV.